One T cell receptor (beta chain) is described in this entry. The antigen is unknown. There were TCR beta CDR3 regions amplified from RNA transcripts. The study used the HTBI primer set for a first-round RT-PCR of the TCR CDR3. TCRdb ran MiXCR on the multiplex PCR reads and lists one entry per CDR3 protein. The sample yields 550,000 to 600,000 distinct CDR3 sequences, 14% seen once. This entry is derived from a study of T cells in Graves' hyperthyroidism and ophthalmopathy. The study, taken as a whole, reports: Among thyroid clonotypes expanded above 0.001, most also appeared in blood.

Exclusions: uncontrolled infection, other autoimmune disease, pregnancy, lactation. The sample consisted of blood. This clonotype was obtained from a young woman with Graves' ophthalmopathy.

The CDR3: CASSVRGPPYEQYF. CDR3 sequence (DNA): TGTGCCAGCAGTGTCCGGGGGCCCCCCTACGAGCAGTACTTC. The J gene is TRBJ2-7, the V gene TRBV6-1; D may match TRBD1 or TRBD2 (6 bases each). The CDR3 runs to 14 residues. Deletions cut 4 bases from V and 2 bases from J, with 12 bases between. Germline CDR1 is MNHNS and CDR2 is SASEGT.